Following are 27 T cell receptor beta chains from one sample sequenced in a study of T cells in tuberculosis. Sequencing was performed with immunoSEQ multiplex PCR; in TCRdb, only in-frame clones are kept and a portion is missing. Here the sample spans tens of thousands of clones, 90% to 95% being singletons. What was sequenced was PBMCs. These receptors all come from a donor between 5 and 29 years old with latent tuberculosis or without tuberculosis infection.

The rearrangement uses TRBV10-3 and TRBJ1-1; TRBD1 matches 9 bases. The CDR3 consists of 14 residues. With 10 bases clipped from V and 2 bases from J, the junction kept 8 bases outside the gene matches. The germline V gene has CDR1 ENHRY and CDR2 SYGVKD. The CDR3 DNA sequence: TGTGCCACCAGCGGGACAGGGTATAACACTGAAGCTTTCTTT. Translation gives CATSGTGYNTEAFF.

CDR3: CASSISPGLAESYEQYF. DNA of the CDR3: TGTGCCAGCAGCATATCACCGGGACTAGCGGAGTCCTACGAGCAGTACTTC. The rearrangement uses TRBV7-8 and TRBJ2-7; TRBD2 aligns across 11 bases. The CDR3 is 17 residues long. V dropped 5 bases and J dropped 1; count of bases not matched to a gene: 10. CDR1 is SGHVS and CDR2 is FQNEAQ in the germline V gene. The complete variable domain, with remaining parts taken from reference TRBV7-8 and TRBJ2-7, reads GAGVSQSPRYKVAKRGQDVALRCDPISGHVSLFWYQQALGQGPEFLTYFQNEAQLDKSGLPSDRFFAERPEGSVSTLKIQRTQQEDSAVYLCASSISPGLAESYEQYFGPGTRLTVT.

The J gene is TRBJ2-5, the V gene TRBV7-6, with 8 bases fitting TRBD2. The J call could be wrong; TRBJ2-7 is a better fit for the DNA end. This CDR3 is 15 amino acids long. In germline, CDR1 is SGHVS, CDR2 FNYEAQ. CDR3 loop: CASRQLAVASYEQYF. The CDR3 region has the DNA TGTGCCAGCAGGCAACTAGCGGTCGCTTCGTACGAGCAGTACTTC.

The chain recombines TRBV27 with TRBJ1-2; 10 positions agree with TRBD1. The length of the CDR3 is 18 residues. V shed 6 bases and J 3 bases; nucleotides not matched to a gene: 16. Germline V lookup: CDR1 MNHEY, CDR2 SMNVEV (reference sequence). CDR3 DNA: TGTGCCAGCAGCCTTTACCCACCGACAGGGGGCCGCGACTATGGCTACACCTTC. This translates into CASSLYPPTGGRDYGYTF.

This chain joins TRBV9 and TRBJ2-2; 7 bases map to TRBD2. Trimming took 4 bases from V and 6 from J; bases not matched to a gene: 9. Germline V gives CDR1 SGDLS, CDR2 YYNGEE. This CDR3 is 15 amino acids long. The CDR3 is CASSLAVAGAGELFF. CDR3 bases: TGTGCCAGCAGCCTCGCAGTCGCGGGGGCCGGGGAGCTGTTTTTT.

The chain combines TRBV5-1 with TRBJ1-1; D may be TRBD1 (6 bases). The CDR3 is made up of 14 amino acids. CDR1 and CDR2 from the germline V gene are SGHRS and YFSETQ. The V end was cut by 0 bases, the J end by 5 bases, with 11 bases between. Here the CDR3 DNA reads TGCGCCAGCAGCTTGGAAGGGGGAGGGACTGAAGCTTTCTTT. Amino acid sequence: CASSLEGGGTEAFF. The complete variable domain, with remaining parts taken from reference TRBV5-1 and TRBJ1-1, reads KAGVTQTPRYLIKTRGQQVTLSCSPISGHRSVSWYQQTPGQGLQFLFEYFSETQRNKGNFPGRFSGRQFSNSRSEMNVSTLELGDSALYLCASSLEGGGTEAFFGQGTRLTVV.

This chain joins TRBV4-2 and TRBJ2-7; 16 nucleotides line up with TRBD2. J lost 5 bases, V lost 4 bases, and 8 bases had no gene match. The CDR3 has 17 residues. The germline gives CDR1 LGHNA, CDR2 YNFKEQ. DNA for the CDR3: TGTGCCAGCAGCCCAACCGGGACTAGCGGGGGGGCCCACGAGCAGTACTTC. This translates into CASSPTGTSGGAHEQYF.

The chain recombines TRBV5-1 with TRBJ1-2; D not resolved. Trimming shortened V by 3 bases and J by 6 bases, and 18 bases separated the two germline ends. Germline V lookup: CDR1 SGHRS, CDR2 YFSETQ. This CDR3 spans 15 amino acids. CDR3 DNA sequence: TGCGCCAGCAGCTACAATCCCTCGGGAGTAGATGGCTACACCTTC. Encoded protein: CASSYNPSGVDGYTF. Full variable domain (missing parts from reference TRBV5-1 and TRBJ1-2): KAGVTQTPRYLIKTRGQQVTLSCSPISGHRSVSWYQQTPGQGLQFLFEYFSETQRNKGNFPGRFSGRQFSNSRSEMNVSTLELGDSALYLCASSYNPSGVDGYTFGSGTRLTVV.

This clone has just one count. This chain joins TRBV18 and TRBJ2-7; D gene uncertain. The CDR3 totals 14 residues. The V and J ends lost 3 bases and 0 bases respectively, with 9 bases between them. The germline V gene encodes CDR1 KGHSH and CDR2 LQKENI. CDR3 nucleotide sequence: TGTGCCAGCTCACCTAGCAGCAGCTCCTACGAGCAGTACTTC. Translating gives CASSPSSSSYEQYF.

The genes are TRBV19 and TRBJ1-5; no clear D. This CDR3 comprises 15 residues. Germline CDR1 LNHDA, CDR2 SQIVND (reference sequence). Deletions cut 5 bases from V and 0 bases from J, with 11 bases between. CDR3 protein: CASSFEPYSNQPQHF. CDR3 bases: TGTGCCAGTAGTTTCGAGCCTTATAGCAATCAGCCCCAGCATTTT. Variable domain in full (rest from reference TRBV19 and TRBJ1-5): DGGITQSPKYLFRKEGQNVTLSCEQNLNHDAMYWYRQDPGQGLRLIYYSQIVNDFQKGDIAEGYSVSREKKESFPLTVTSAQKNPTAFYLCASSFEPYSNQPQHFGDGTRLSIL.

This clone was picked up one time. The chain joins TRBV7-2 to TRBJ2-5, with D unclear. The CDR3 length is 13 residues. The germline V and J ends were trimmed by 5 bases and 5 bases, with 12 bases remaining between them. Germline CDR1 reads SGHTA; CDR2 reads FQGNSA. The CDR3: CASSLSLWETQYF. The DNA for the CDR3 is TGTGCCAGCAGCCTTAGTTTGTGGGAGACCCAGTACTTC.

The rearrangement uses TRBV15 and TRBJ1-5; 7 bases align to TRBD1. The CDR3 has 17 amino acids. V lost 5 bases and J lost 0; bases outside the gene matches: 10. From germline, CDR1 is LNHNV and CDR2 YYDKDF (reference sequence). The CDR3 loop reads CATSPRTGEISNQPQHF. The CDR3 nucleotides read TGTGCCACCAGCCCACGGACAGGCGAAATTAGCAATCAGCCCCAGCATTTT.

The gene calls are TRBV6-6 and TRBJ2-7; 9 bases agree with TRBD1. J lost 2 bases, V lost 7 bases, and 3 bases had no gene match. CDR3 length: 13 amino acids. Germline CDR1 is MNHNY and CDR2 is SVGAGI (reference sequence). As DNA, the CDR3 is TGTGCCAGCAAGGACAGGGGCCCCTACGAGCAGTACTTC. Translated, it gives CASKDRGPYEQYF.

The chain joins TRBV7-9 to TRBJ1-2; 8 positions agree with TRBD1. V lost 5 bases to trimming and J lost 0 bases; unmatched junction nucleotides: 8. The CDR3 length is 16 residues. Germline V gives CDR1 SEHNR, CDR2 FQNEAQ (reference sequence). For the CDR3, the DNA is TGTGCCAGCAGCCCACCTTTGGACAGGGCTAACTATGGCTACACCTTC. It translates to CASSPPLDRANYGYTF.

The V gene is TRBV30, the J gene TRBJ2-3, with D maybe TRBD2 (5 bases). The CDR3 runs 14 residues. The germline V gene has CDR1 GTSNPN and CDR2 SVGIG (reference sequence). The V gene lost 0 bases and the J gene lost 7 bases, with 14 bases spanning the gap. The CDR3 loop reads CAWSVAVPSNTQYF. The CDR3 DNA reads TGTGCCTGGAGTGTAGCGGTCCCTTCCAATACGCAGTATTTT.

The J gene is TRBJ1-1, the V gene TRBV5-6, with 8 bases that match TRBD1. The V segment lost 1 base and the J segment 5 bases; nucleotides outside the gene matches: 7. The CDR3 loop spans 15 amino acids. CDR1 and CDR2 from the germline V gene are SGHDT and YYEEEE. DNA for the CDR3: TGTGCCAGCAGCTTGTACCCCAGGGGGCGAACTGAAGCTTTCTTT. Its translation is CASSLYPRGRTEAFF.

The rearrangement joins TRBV30 to TRBJ2-1, with D perhaps matching TRBD2 (6 bases). CDR1 GTSNPN and CDR2 SVGIG come from the germline V gene (reference sequence). Trimming took 4 bases from V and 4 from J, leaving 11 bases between them. This CDR3 is 13 amino acids long. CDR3 in amino acids: CAWNTGAYNEQFF. DNA of the CDR3: TGTGCCTGGAACACGGGAGCGTACAATGAGCAGTTCTTC.

The chain employs TRBV5-1 and TRBJ2-1; TRBD2 matches at 8 bases. With 0 bases clipped from V and 10 bases from J, the junction kept 15 bases outside the gene matches. CDR1 and CDR2 from the germline V gene are SGHRS and YFSETQ. The CDR3 spans 17 residues. CDR3 region: CASSLAEGAGAQREQFF. In nucleotides, the CDR3 is TGCGCCAGCAGCTTGGCCGAGGGAGCGGGGGCCCAACGGGAGCAGTTCTTC.

The chain combines TRBV6-4 with TRBJ1-2, with D possibly being TRBD1 (5 bases). Germline values: CDR1 MRHNA, CDR2 SNTAGT. This CDR3 has 12 residues. Trimming took 4 bases from V and 3 from J, leaving 6 bases between them. The CDR3 nucleotides read TGTGCCAGCAGTGCGGGGGACTATGGCTACACCTTC. It is translated as CASSAGDYGYTF.

This rearrangement joins TRBV7-7 to TRBJ2-1; TRBD2 is a possible D gene (6 bases). There are 15 residues in the CDR3. Trimming took off 3 bases at V and 3 bases at J, with 12 bases between the two ends. CDR1 SSHAT and CDR2 FNYEAQ come from the germline V gene (reference sequence). CDR3 region: CASSLAAGNYNEQFF. CDR3 nucleotides: TGTGCCAGCAGCTTGGCGGCGGGAAACTACAATGAGCAGTTCTTC. The variable domain in full, with the rest retrieved from reference TRBV7-7 and TRBJ2-1, is GAGVSQSPRYKVTKRGQDVTLRCDPISSHATLYWYQQALGQGPEFLTYFNYEAQPDKSGLPSDRFSAERPEGSISTLTIQRTEQRDSAMYRCASSLAAGNYNEQFFGPGTRLTVL.

V and J are TRBV19 and TRBJ2-7; no clear D. V lost 4 bases and J 4 bases, leaving 11 bases between the germline ends. There are 13 residues in the CDR3. Looked up from germline, CDR1 is LNHDA and CDR2 is SQIVND (reference sequence). The CDR3 DNA reads as TGTGCCAGTAGTAGATGGCCGTCATACGAGCAGTACTTC. Translated: CASSRWPSYEQYF.

The chain uses TRBV29-1 and TRBJ1-2; 7 bases are shared with TRBD1. V was pared by 7 bases and J by 4 bases, with 18 bases of the junction left unmatched. The CDR3 totals 16 residues. Germline V CDR1 and CDR2: SQVTM, ANQGSEA. In DNA form, the CDR3 reads TGCAGCGCTGTACCACTGACAGGGCGGGGGGCCTATGGCTACACCTTC. Translated: CSAVPLTGRGAYGYTF.

The chain recombines TRBV7-7 with TRBJ2-3, with 9 bases fitting TRBD1. CDR3 size: 19 residues. The germline gives CDR1 SSHAT, CDR2 FNYEAQ (reference sequence). Trimming took 4 bases from V and 7 from J; bases not matched to a gene: 21. The CDR3 is CASSSYPQGASGDWNTQYF. CDR3 nucleotides: TGTGCCAGCAGCTCATATCCACAGGGGGCTAGCGGAGACTGGAATACGCAGTATTTT. Using reference TRBV7-7 and TRBJ2-3 for the parts outside the CDR3, the full variable domain is GAGVSQSPRYKVTKRGQDVTLRCDPISSHATLYWYQQALGQGPEFLTYFNYEAQPDKSGLPSDRFSAERPEGSISTLTIQRTEQRDSAMYRCASSSYPQGASGDWNTQYFGPGTRLTVL.

V gene TRBV6-1 combines with J gene TRBJ1-5, with 12 bases identical to TRBD1. CDR1 and CDR2 (germline): MNHNS, SASEGT. This CDR3 is 15 amino acids long. Trimming removed 5 bases from V and 8 bases from J; junction bases left unmatched: 7. Here the CDR3 reads CASSRGDRGLEPQHF. CDR3 DNA sequence: TGTGCCAGCAGTCGAGGGGACAGGGGGCTTGAGCCCCAGCATTTT.

The genes are TRBV6-1 and TRBJ1-2, with 9 bases aligning to TRBD1. Losses at the gene ends were 2 bases for V and 2 bases for J; bases not matched to a gene: 3. This CDR3 is 15 amino acids long. Germline assignment: CDR1 MNHNS and CDR2 SASEGT. The CDR3 DNA sequence: TGTGCCAGCAGTGAACCGGGACAGGGAAACTATGGCTACACCTTC. This gives the protein CASSEPGQGNYGYTF.

The chain couples TRBV19 to TRBJ1-1, with a tentative D call TRBD1 (6 bases). Germline CDR1 reads LNHDA; CDR2 reads SQIVND (reference sequence). The CDR3 has 13 amino acids. Trimming took 4 bases from V and 4 from J, leaving 10 bases between them. CDR3 nucleotide sequence: TGTGCCAGTAGTACTCAGGGGCTCACTGAAGCTTTCTTT. Encoded protein: CASSTQGLTEAFF.

This clone was counted once. The rearrangement links TRBV14 to TRBJ1-1, with D possibly TRBD1 on 6 matching bases. V was clipped by 0 bases and J by 0 bases, with 14 bases between them. There are 17 residues in the CDR3. Germline V gene sequence: CDR1 SGHDN, CDR2 FVKESK. CDR3 nucleotides: TGTGCCAGCAGCCAAGACCTGAGGACAGTCATGAACACTGAAGCTTTCTTT. Protein product: CASSQDLRTVMNTEAFF.